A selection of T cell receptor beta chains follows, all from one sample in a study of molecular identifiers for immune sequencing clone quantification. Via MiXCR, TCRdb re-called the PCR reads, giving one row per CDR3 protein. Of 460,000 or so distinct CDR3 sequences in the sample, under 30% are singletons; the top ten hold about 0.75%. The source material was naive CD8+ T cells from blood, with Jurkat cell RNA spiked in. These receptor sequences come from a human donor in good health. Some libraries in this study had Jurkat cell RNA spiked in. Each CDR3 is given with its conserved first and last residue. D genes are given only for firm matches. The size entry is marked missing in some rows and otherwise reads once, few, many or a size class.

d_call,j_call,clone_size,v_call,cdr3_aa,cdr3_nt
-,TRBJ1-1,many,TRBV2,CASSEPGLNTEAFF,TGTGCCAGCAGTGAACCGGGTTTGAACACTGAAGCTTTCTTT
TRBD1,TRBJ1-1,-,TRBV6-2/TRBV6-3,CASSPSAGTDRWGAFF,TGTGCCAGCAGCCCCTCCGCCGGGACAGACAGGTGGGGGGCTTTCTTT
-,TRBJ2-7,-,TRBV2,CASHSPGDPYQPYF,TGTGCCAGCCATTCACCCGGAGACCCCTACCAGCCGTACTTC
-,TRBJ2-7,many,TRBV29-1,CSVESAGRYYEQYF,TGCAGCGTTGAATCAGCGGGCAGGTACTACGAGCAGTACTTC
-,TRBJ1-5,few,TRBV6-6,CATRWSMNQPQHF,TGTGCCACCCGGTGGAGTATGAATCAGCCCCAGCATTTT
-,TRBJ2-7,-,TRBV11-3,CASSPETAFYEQYF,TGTGCCAGCAGCCCCGAGACAGCTTTCTACGAGCAGTACTTC
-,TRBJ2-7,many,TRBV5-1,CASSLLGVYEQYF,TGCGCCAGCAGCTTGCTCGGAGTCTACGAGCAGTACTTC
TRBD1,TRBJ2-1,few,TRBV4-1,CASSDRGPYNEQFF,TGCGCCAGCAGCGACAGGGGCCCTTACAATGAGCAGTTCTTC
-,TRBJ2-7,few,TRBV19,CASSIVVLGQGNSYEQYF,TGTGCCAGTAGTATAGTAGTCCTTGGGCAGGGGAACTCCTACGAGCAGTACTTC
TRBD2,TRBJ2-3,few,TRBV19,CASTGLAGTHSTDTQYF,TGTGCCAGTACGGGACTAGCGGGGACCCATAGCACAGATACGCAGTATTTT
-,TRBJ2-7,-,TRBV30,CAWSDSYYEQYF,TGTGCCTGGAGTGACAGTTACTACGAGCAGTACTTC
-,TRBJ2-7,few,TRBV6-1,CASSEWRTTYEQYF,TGTGCCAGCAGTGAATGGCGGACAACCTACGAGCAGTACTTC